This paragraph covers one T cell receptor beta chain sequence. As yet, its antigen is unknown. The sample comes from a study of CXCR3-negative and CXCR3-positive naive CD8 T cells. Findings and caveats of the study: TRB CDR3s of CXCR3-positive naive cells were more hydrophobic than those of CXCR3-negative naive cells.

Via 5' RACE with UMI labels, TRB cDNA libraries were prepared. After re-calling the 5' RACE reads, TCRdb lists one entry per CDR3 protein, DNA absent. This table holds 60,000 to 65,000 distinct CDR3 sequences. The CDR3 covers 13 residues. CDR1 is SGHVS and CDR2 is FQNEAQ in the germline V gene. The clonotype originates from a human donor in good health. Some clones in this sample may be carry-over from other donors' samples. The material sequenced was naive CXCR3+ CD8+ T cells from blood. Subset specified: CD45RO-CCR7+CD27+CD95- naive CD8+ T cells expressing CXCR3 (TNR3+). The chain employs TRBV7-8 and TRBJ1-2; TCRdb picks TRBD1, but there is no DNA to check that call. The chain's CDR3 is CASRDGGNYGYTF.